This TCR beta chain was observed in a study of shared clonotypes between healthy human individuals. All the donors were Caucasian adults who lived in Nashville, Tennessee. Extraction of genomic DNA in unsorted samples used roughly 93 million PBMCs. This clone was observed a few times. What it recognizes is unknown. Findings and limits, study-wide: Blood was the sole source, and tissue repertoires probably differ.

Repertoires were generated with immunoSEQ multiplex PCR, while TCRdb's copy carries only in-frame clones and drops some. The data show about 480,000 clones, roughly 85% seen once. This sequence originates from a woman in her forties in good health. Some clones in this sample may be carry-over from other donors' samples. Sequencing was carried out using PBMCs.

The CDR3 loop reads CASSLGQGPAYEQYF. CDR3 DNA sequence: TGTGCCAGCAGCCTGGGACAGGGACCGGCCTACGAGCAGTACTTC. The rearrangement links TRBV7-6 to TRBJ2-7; 9 nucleotides agree with TRBD1. Germline CDR1 and CDR2: SGHVS and FNYEAQ. J gave up 2 bases and V 5 bases, and 7 bases lay outside the gene matches. The CDR3 sequence is 15 residues long.